The entry that follows covers one TCR beta chain sequence. The antigen it recognizes is unknown. Nothing much larger sits one base from this clone, and base qualities are not available. The data were obtained in a study of T cell changes during pregnancy in multiple sclerosis (dated by TCRdb to 2018 to 2020). With respect to the entire study: The study looked at changes in the T cell repertoire across pregnancy in women with multiple sclerosis.

The library was made by the immunoSEQ multiplex PCR assay. The immuneACCESS repertoire file appears here via TCRdb, limited to in-frame rearrangements. These files lack a portion of the clones; in checked studies, under half of the deficit traces to unresolved V genes, and the cause of the others is not known. Present in this sample are some 38,000 clones, about nine tenths of which were seen just once. Clones ranked in the top ten supply roughly 0.38% of the sample. V and J are trimmed by 1 base and 4 bases, and the gene matches miss 7 bases of the junction. The CDR1 and CDR2 encoded by the germline V gene are LGHNA and YSLEER. From its cysteine to its phenylalanine, the CDR3 spans 15 amino acids. The sequence is cut down to CDR3 DNA, 45 bases in frame from base 1.

Material: CD4+ T cells from peripheral blood mononuclear cells, obtained after pregnancy. The chain is assembled from TRBV4-3 and TRBJ2-7; 7 central bases correspond to TRBD1. The sequence was collected from a female donor in good health, enrolled as a control in a pregnancy study. The DNA reads TGCGCCAGCAGCCAAGTGAACAGGGGCCGGTACGAGCAGTACTTC. Its translation reads: CASSQVNRGRYEQYF.